One sample yielded the 10 T cell receptor beta chains listed below, sequenced in a study of graft-versus-host responses after intestinal transplantation. Produced via immunoSEQ multiplex PCR; TCRdb's table is partial and in-frame only. This sample carries 90,000 to 150,000 clones, roughly 96% of them seen once, and the ten largest clones take under 3.5%. The antigens of these receptors remain unknown. Sequencing was performed on unstimulated CD8+ T cells sorted from spleen or lymph node cells, taken before intestinal transplant. Receptors originate from a human donor who received an intestinal transplant.

This clone has only a few counts. The chain is built from TRBV19 and TRBJ2-2; D is perhaps TRBD2 (5 bases). In germline, CDR1 is LNHDA, CDR2 SQIVND (reference sequence). This CDR3 is 11 amino acids long. Trimming stripped 7 bases from V and 7 bases from J, with 7 bases between. CDR3 residues: CASNEGGELFF. For the CDR3, the DNA is TGTGCCAGTAATGAGGGCGGGGAGCTGTTTTTT.

The V and J genes are TRBV5-1 and TRBJ2-1; 8 nucleotides agree with TRBD2. Germline V gene data show CDR1 as SGHRS and CDR2 as YFSETQ. The CDR3 loop spans 18 amino acids. Trimming took 0 bases from V and 0 from J; bases not matched to a gene: 8. The CDR3 DNA sequence: TGCGCCAGCAGCTTGGGGCTAGCGGGTCCCCCCTCCTACAATGAGCAGTTCTTC. Amino acid sequence: CASSLGLAGPPSYNEQFF.

The chain uses TRBV7-9 and TRBJ2-7, with D tentatively TRBD2 (5 bases). V was clipped by 5 bases and J by 0 bases, with 14 bases between them. The CDR3 spans 15 residues. Germline V gene sequence: CDR1 SEHNR, CDR2 FQNEAQ (reference sequence). The chain's CDR3 is CASSLGAGNSYEQYF. Written as DNA, the CDR3 is TGTGCCAGCAGCCTCGGAGCCGGGAACTCCTACGAGCAGTACTTC.

The CDR3 region has the DNA TGTGCCAGCAGTTACTCAAGCAGGGCCCACGAGCAGTACTTC. Amino acid sequence: CASSYSSRAHEQYF. The chain joins TRBV6-6 to TRBJ2-7; maybe TRBD1 (5 bases). Germline V gene data show CDR1 as MNHNY and CDR2 as SVGAGI (reference sequence). Trimming stripped 0 bases from V and 5 bases from J, with 11 bases between. The CDR3 runs 14 residues.

This chain uses TRBV11-2 with TRBJ2-5; TRBD1 agrees at 8 bases. Germline trimming cut 4 bases from V and 4 bases from J; bases unmatched to any gene: 8. CDR1 SGHAT and CDR2 FQNNGV come from the germline V gene. The length of the CDR3 is 15 residues. The CDR3 loop is CASSSIQDRGETQYF. In nucleotides, the CDR3 is TGTGCCAGCAGCTCTATACAAGACAGGGGAGAGACCCAGTACTTC.

The chain links TRBV9 to TRBJ2-1, with D possibly TRBD2 on 5 matching bases. This CDR3 is 14 amino acids long. The V end lost 1 base, the J end lost 7 bases, and 12 bases lay between the germline ends. The V gene's germline CDR1 is SGDLS and CDR2 YYNGEE. The DNA of the CDR3 is TGTGCCAGCAGCGTAATCGGGGTTTCTAATGAGCAGTTCTTC. This codes for CASSVIGVSNEQFF.

The rearrangement uses TRBV29-1 and TRBJ1-2; no clear D gene. Germline loops: CDR1 SQVTM, CDR2 ANQGSEA. V was trimmed by 6 bases and J by 2 bases, leaving 13 bases between them. This CDR3 spans 13 amino acids. Written as DNA, the CDR3 is TGCAGCGTGGAGTCTGACAAAAACTATGGCTACACCTTC. The encoded protein is CSVESDKNYGYTF.

V and J are TRBV9 and TRBJ2-1; a possible D gene is TRBD2 (5 bases). CDR1 and CDR2 from the germline V gene are SGDLS and YYNGEE. The germline V and J ends were trimmed by 3 bases and 3 bases, with 10 bases remaining between them. This CDR3 has 14 amino acids. CDR3: CASSAGGGYNEQFF. DNA of the CDR3: TGTGCCAGCAGCGCCGGAGGTGGCTACAATGAGCAGTTCTTC. The full variable domain, completed using reference TRBV9 and TRBJ2-1, is DSGVTQTPKHLITATGQRVTLRCSPRSGDLSVYWYQQSLDQGLQFLIQYYNGEERAKGNILERFSAQQFPDLHSELNLSSLELGDSALYFCASSAGGGYNEQFFGPGTRLTVL.

The chain is built from TRBV28 and TRBJ2-1; no firm D call. V was pared by 2 bases and J by 2 bases, with 10 bases between. The CDR3 is made up of 15 amino acids. CDR1 and CDR2 from the germline V gene are MDHEN and SYDVKM. In DNA form, the CDR3 reads TGTGCCAGCAGTTTAGGCGCGGCTACCTACAATGAGCAGTTCTTC. It yields the protein CASSLGAATYNEQFF.

The chain joins TRBV10-3 to TRBJ2-3, with 15 bases that match TRBD2. In germline, CDR1 is ENHRY, CDR2 SYGVKD. J was trimmed by 1 base and V by 10 bases; bases with no gene match: 15. The CDR3 covers 19 residues. DNA for the CDR3: TGTGCCACCATGACGGGACTAGCGGGGGGAGAGAGGGGCACAGATACGCAGTATTTT. This sequence encodes CATMTGLAGGERGTDTQYF.